The rows below give T cell receptor beta chains drawn from one sample of a study of blood T cell repertoires in COVID-19. Measured with immunoSEQ multiplex PCR; TCRdb has only the in-frame clones, and not every one. Here the sample spans 200,000 to 250,000 clones, roughly 89% being singletons. Sample: PBMCs or T cells enriched from blood (not recorded which). These receptors came from a man between 25 and 39 years old who had been exposed to COVID-19. Both conserved end residues are part of each CDR3. Fields, in order: V gene, J gene, CDR3 protein.

v_gene: TRBV3-1/TRBV3-2
j_gene: TRBJ1-2
CDR3aa: CASSHPKFRDTAYGYTF

v_gene: TRBV5-8
j_gene: TRBJ1-6
CDR3aa: CASSLWAGYNSPLHF

v_gene: TRBV10-1
j_gene: TRBJ1-3
CDR3aa: CASSGVGQGVSGNTIYF

v_gene: TRBV7-9
j_gene: TRBJ2-7
CDR3aa: CASSETGASYEQYF

v_gene: TRBV3-1/TRBV3-2
j_gene: TRBJ2-1
CDR3aa: CASKRGGLGEQFF

v_gene: TRBV4-1
j_gene: TRBJ2-2
CDR3aa: CASSQGRVTGELFF

v_gene: TRBV10-2
j_gene: TRBJ2-7
CDR3aa: CASSEERGGSYEQYF

v_gene: TRBV4-3
j_gene: TRBJ2-7
CDR3aa: CASSQGQGESYEQYF

v_gene: TRBV29-1
j_gene: TRBJ1-2
CDR3aa: CSVPTEKYGYTF

v_gene: TRBV5-6
j_gene: TRBJ2-5
CDR3aa: CASSWGGGETQYF

v_gene: TRBV7-2
j_gene: TRBJ2-5
CDR3aa: CASSQGLAAKQETQYF

v_gene: TRBV11-1
j_gene: TRBJ2-2
CDR3aa: CASSFPGIDTGELFF

v_gene: TRBV9
j_gene: TRBJ1-2
CDR3aa: CASSPTGTNYGYTF

v_gene: TRBV19
j_gene: TRBJ1-2
CDR3aa: CASSTLEGSYGYTF

v_gene: TRBV5-4
j_gene: TRBJ2-5
CDR3aa: CASSFSTEGRETQYF

v_gene: TRBV3-1/TRBV3-2
j_gene: TRBJ1-5
CDR3aa: CASSEDTLGNQPQHF

v_gene: TRBV11-2
j_gene: TRBJ2-1
CDR3aa: CASRPGLESSPHNEQFF

v_gene: TRBV20-1
j_gene: TRBJ2-3
CDR3aa: CSAMSGGHGHF

v_gene: TRBV27
j_gene: TRBJ1-1
CDR3aa: CASSLYRTGGGRNTEAFF

v_gene: TRBV7-8
j_gene: TRBJ2-1
CDR3aa: CASSRAREQFF